Shown below are 18 T cell receptor beta chains from a single sample sequenced in a study of T cell responses to AZD1222 COVID-19 vaccine. Profiling relied on immunoSEQ multiplex PCR, and the TCRdb table lists in-frame clones only, not all of them. The data contain about 120,000 clones, over 80% of them seen just once; the ten biggest clones take up about 1.1%. The specimen comprised peripheral blood, sampled on day 0 of AZD1222 vaccination. The receptors were gathered from an adult in good health.

V is TRBV27 and J is TRBJ2-1; 7 bases agree with TRBD1. Germline loops: CDR1 MNHEY, CDR2 SMNVEV (reference sequence). The CDR3 has 15 residues. The junction had 10 bases not matched to a gene; V was cut back by 4 bases and J by 7 bases. This chain's CDR3 is CASSSPGTASNEQFF. The CDR3 DNA is TGTGCCAGCAGTTCCCCCGGGACAGCTTCAAATGAGCAGTTCTTC.

The rearrangement joins TRBV19 to TRBJ1-4; the D gene is possibly TRBD1 (5 bases). CDR1 LNHDA and CDR2 SQIVND come from the germline V gene (reference sequence). The CDR3 is 15 residues long. Trimming shortened V by 7 bases and J by 1 base, and 13 bases separated the two germline ends. CDR3 residues: CASTKGSGTNEKLFF. The CDR3 DNA reads TGTGCCAGTACCAAGGGGAGCGGAACTAATGAAAAACTGTTTTTT.

A single count supports this clone. The rearrangement joins TRBV28 to TRBJ1-2, with a tentative D call TRBD1 (5 bases). CDR3 length equals 16 residues. Germline V gene data show CDR1 as MDHEN and CDR2 as SYDVKM. The V gene lost 7 bases and the J gene lost 0 bases, with 18 bases spanning the gap. The CDR3 bases are TGTGCCAGCACCTGGGGGGGGTCACTGCCTAACTATGGCTACACCTTC. Amino acid sequence: CASTWGGSLPNYGYTF.

This chain links TRBV6-6 with TRBJ2-3, with 10 bases fitting TRBD1. After removal of 1 base from V and 0 bases from J, the junction contained 1 base not matched to a gene. Germline assignment: CDR1 MNHNY and CDR2 SVGAGI (reference sequence). CDR3 length: 16 amino acids. The CDR3 coding sequence is TGTGCCAGCAGTTACTTGGGACAGGGGAGCACAGATACGCAGTATTTT. Its translation: CASSYLGQGSTDTQYF.

The J gene is TRBJ1-6, the V gene TRBV5-1, with TRBD1 matching over 8 bases. The germline V gene encodes CDR1 SGHRS and CDR2 YFSETQ. Germline trimming cut 6 bases from V and 3 bases from J; bases unmatched to any gene: 11. This CDR3 has 17 residues. CDR3: CASKGQESPLYNSPLHF. CDR3 in DNA: TGCGCCAGCAAGGGACAGGAGTCTCCGCTCTATAATTCACCCCTCCACTTT.

CDR3 loop: CASSYYWTESSGNTIYF. The CDR3 DNA reads TGTGCCAGCAGTTATTATTGGACAGAGAGCTCTGGAAACACCATATATTTT. The chain couples TRBV2 to TRBJ1-3; a weak D match, TRBD1 (6 bases). Germline lookup yields CDR1 SNHLY and CDR2 FYNNEI. Deletions cut 5 bases from V and 0 bases from J, with 17 bases between. CDR3 length equals 17 residues.

J is TRBJ2-4 and V is TRBV30, with D maybe TRBD2 (5 bases). Per the germline V gene, CDR1 is GTSNPN and CDR2 is SVGIG (reference sequence). V was shortened by 1 base and J by 8 bases, with 6 bases between the two germline ends. This CDR3 has 11 residues. The CDR3 spells CAWSGGDIQYF. In DNA form, the CDR3 reads TGTGCCTGGAGTGGGGGAGACATTCAGTACTTC.

This sequence joins TRBV11-1 and TRBJ2-7, with 10 nucleotides matching TRBD1. Per germline, CDR1 SGHAT and CDR2 FQDESV (reference sequence). V lost 4 bases, J lost 2 bases, and 5 bases stayed unmatched. CDR3 length: 15 amino acids. The CDR3 sequence: CASSSEGTGAYEQYF. Here the CDR3 DNA reads TGTGCCAGCAGCTCGGAGGGGACAGGGGCCTACGAGCAGTACTTC.

The CDR3 region is CASSPRVSGPNEKLFF. DNA for the CDR3: TGCGCCAGCAGCCCCCGAGTTTCGGGGCCTAATGAAAAACTGTTTTTT. The chain recombines TRBV5-1 with TRBJ1-4, with D tentatively TRBD1 (5 bases). The CDR3 spans 16 residues. Deletions cut 4 bases from V and 3 bases from J, with 16 bases between. Looked up from germline, CDR1 is SGHRS and CDR2 is YFSETQ.

This clone was counted once. V gene TRBV19 combines with J gene TRBJ2-1, with D possibly matching TRBD2 (6 bases). The CDR3 covers 11 residues. The germline V and J ends were trimmed by 7 bases and 8 bases, with 9 bases remaining between them. Germline V gene sequence: CDR1 LNHDA, CDR2 SQIVND (reference sequence). CDR3 protein: CASTRGDEQFF. DNA of the CDR3: TGTGCCAGTACTCGCGGGGATGAGCAGTTCTTC.

V and J are TRBV19 and TRBJ1-5; D might be TRBD1 (6 bases). V lost 6 bases and J 0 bases, leaving 15 bases between the germline ends. Germline assignment: CDR1 LNHDA and CDR2 SQIVND (reference sequence). There are 16 residues in the CDR3. As DNA, the CDR3 is TGTGCCAGTAGGTCGGGGGGGCGCGGTAGCAATCAGCCCCAGCATTTT. It is translated as CASRSGGRGSNQPQHF. The full variable domain, its missing parts supplied by reference TRBV19 and TRBJ1-5, is DGGITQSPKYLFRKEGQNVTLSCEQNLNHDAMYWYRQDPGQGLRLIYYSQIVNDFQKGDIAEGYSVSREKKESFPLTVTSAQKNPTAFYLCASRSGGRGSNQPQHFGDGTRLSIL.

V and J are TRBV27 and TRBJ2-2; D gene ambiguous. This CDR3 comprises 11 residues. V lost 5 bases and J lost 3, with 1 base in between. The V gene's germline CDR1 is MNHEY and CDR2 SMNVEV (reference sequence). The CDR3 spells CASSDTGELFF. The CDR3 DNA follows: TGTGCCAGCAGTGACACCGGGGAGCTGTTTTTT.

This chain joins TRBV28 and TRBJ1-2; TRBD1 aligns across 8 bases. The junction had 5 bases not matched to a gene; V was cut back by 6 bases and J by 5 bases. This CDR3 is 13 amino acids long. CDR1 and CDR2 (germline): MDHEN, SYDVKM. This chain's CDR3 is CASSDRGGYGYTF. The CDR3 DNA sequence: TGTGCCAGCAGCGACAGGGGCGGATATGGCTACACCTTC.

V is TRBV5-1 and J is TRBJ2-1; D ambiguous. Germline CDR1 is SGHRS and CDR2 is YFSETQ. The V end was cut by 0 bases, the J end by 6 bases, with 7 bases between. This CDR3 contains 13 residues. The DNA for the CDR3 is TGCGCCAGCAGCTTGGACCCGTCCAATGAGCAGTTCTTC. As protein: CASSLDPSNEQFF.

This clone came up once. This chain links TRBV3-1 (or the pseudogene TRBV3-2) with TRBJ2-1, with 7 bases identical to TRBD2. V shed 4 bases, J shed 7 bases, and the junction held 10 bases outside the gene matches. Germline CDR1 reads LGHDT; CDR2 reads YNNKEL (reference sequence). The CDR3 is made up of 15 amino acids. CDR3 bases: TGTGCCAGCAGCCCCCTCAGGCTAGCGGTAAATGAGCAGTTCTTC. Translated, it gives CASSPLRLAVNEQFF.

The rearrangement joins TRBV3-1 (or the pseudogene TRBV3-2) to TRBJ2-2, with a tentative D call TRBD1 (6 bases). Trimming cost V 2 bases and J 8 bases, with 12 bases left between them. The CDR3 consists of 14 residues. The germline CDR1 and CDR2 sequences are LGHDT and YNNKEL (reference sequence). CDR3 region: CASSQRQGIGELFF. The DNA for the CDR3 is TGTGCCAGCAGCCAACGCCAGGGGATAGGGGAGCTGTTTTTT.

The chain is built from TRBV9 and TRBJ2-7; the D gene could be TRBD1 or TRBD2 (5 bases each). This CDR3 comprises 12 residues. With 7 bases removed from V and 1 base from J, the gap between germline ends came to 9 bases. Looked up from germline, CDR1 is SGDLS and CDR2 is YYNGEE. The CDR3 region is CASGGRSYEQYF. CDR3 nucleotide sequence: TGTGCCAGCGGGGGACGGTCCTACGAGCAGTACTTC.

The chain recombines TRBV28 with TRBJ1-5; no definite D call. Between the trimmed V and J ends, which lost 6 bases and 0 bases, there was a span of 9 bases. The CDR3 has 14 residues. In germline, CDR1 is MDHEN, CDR2 SYDVKM. The chain's CDR3 is CASRKEYSNQPQHF. CDR3 DNA: TGTGCCAGCAGGAAGGAGTATAGCAATCAGCCCCAGCATTTT.